This T cell receptor beta chain was sequenced during a study of Ad26.COV2.S vaccination and SARS-CoV-2 variants (dated by TCRdb to the early 2020s). The study in broad terms: Vaccine-arm donors came from COV1001, a multicentre, randomized, double-blind, placebo-controlled phase I-IIa trial of Ad26.COV2.S in healthy adults. The TCR-sequenced set comprised around 32 samples: about 19 Ad26.COV2.S vaccine recipients, 5 placebo recipients and 8 SARS-CoV-2 convalescent individuals. TCRbeta repertoire sequencing was used to assess the specificity and breadth of SARS-CoV-2-reactive T cell receptors after Ad26.COV2.S vaccination. Throughout the experiments and outcome assessment, investigators stayed blinded to trial group allocation. Ad26.COV2.S was given intramuscularly at 5x10^10 or 1x10^11 viral particles, as a single shot or as two shots 56 days apart. Participants in the trial were split at random into five groups of five each, receiving low-dose or high-dose Ad26.COV2.S once or twice, or else placebo on both occasions. General findings and caveats noted by the study authors: The authors noted that total T cell responses may have been underestimated by the TCR breadth and depth analyses. Higher spike-specific TCR breadth was observed in Ad26.COV2.S recipients than in placebo recipients (P = 0.0014). Comparing responses between vaccine doses or regimens was not something the study was powered to do. Non-spike TCR breadth was comparable between vaccine and placebo recipients, consistent with the vaccine containing only spike. After vaccination, substantial breadth of spike-specific CD8+ and CD4+ T cell responses was reported.

The immunoSEQ Assay was used to sequence TCRbeta CDR3 regions. After extraction, genomic DNA underwent amplification by bias-controlled multiplex PCR, followed by high-throughput sequencing. In the source study's methods: Collapsing and filtering of sequences were performed to quantify the absolute abundance of each unique TCRbeta CDR3 region. T cell fraction was estimated by normalizing TCRbeta template counts to usable DNA, which was measured by amplifying reference genes present in all nucleated cells. Repertoire TCRs were annotated as SARS-CoV-2-specific by exact matching of V gene, CDR3 amino acid sequence and J gene to a known reactive TCR set. MIRA supplied the reference SARS-CoV-2 TCR set, which was filtered for enrichment in COVID-19-positive ImmuneCODE repertoires so that public or cross-reactive TCRs were removed. Using the MIRA antigens, annotated TCRs were further analysed by specific ORF or by position within an ORF. Breadth was defined as the number of annotated unique rearrangements divided by the total number of unique productive rearrangements, and depth was defined as the summed frequency of the annotated unique rearrangements. Two-sided Wilcoxon rank-sum tests were used to compare TCR breadth between groups. This is the immuneACCESS table as TCRdb keeps it, with only in-frame sequences that have V and J called. A part of the clones is gone; compared with another copy, unresolved V genes explain less than half, and the rest is unexplained. That table furnishes V, J and clone size, whereas the DNA furnished D and trimming. The sample table lists some 450,000 clones, about 90% of them with a count of one. Of the sample, around 4.5% is held by the ten largest clones.

The table lists this clone with a few counts. No cognate antigen has been identified for it. Base-call qualities are not available, and no considerably larger clone is one nucleotide away. The CDR3 goes from the cysteine to the phenylalanine over 13 residues. Only the CDR3 DNA stays, 39 bases, in frame from base 1. The germline V gene encodes CDR1 SNHLY and CDR2 FYNNEI. The germline ends are 15 bases apart after V is trimmed by 8 bases and J by 5 bases. The sample's treatment or condition label, in plain terms: some 20 received Ad26.COV2.S at low or high dose, single or two shots; about 5 received placebo; per-sample allocation not given. Repertoires of vaccine and placebo recipients were sequenced from samples taken on day 63 after the first injection. In Cohort 1b, some 25 adults aged 18-55 years were enrolled at a single site in Boston, USA, between 29 July and 7 August 2020. Ad26.COV2.S was a replication-incompetent adenovirus type 26 vector expressing a prefusion-stabilized SARS-CoV-2 spike protein from the original Wuhan strain.

The receptor chain draws on TRBV2 and TRBJ2-5; no confident D gene assignment can be made. Source: peripheral blood, taken in a trial of Ad26.COV2.S vaccine versus placebo. The receptor was isolated from a person between 18 and 60 years old who received the Ad26.COV2.S COVID-19 vaccine or a placebo. The sequence in DNA is TGTGCCAGCGTCCTGGTAGTTACGGAGACCCAGTACTTC. Translation gives CASVLVVTETQYF.